One and the same sample provided the 17 T cell receptor beta chains below, sequenced in a study of response to subunit inactivated influenza vaccine. MiXCR, run by TCRdb on the RT-PCR reads, gives a single entry per CDR3 protein. Among about 650,000 distinct CDR3 sequences listed, 14% were seen once. This specimen consisted of PBMCs from blood, obtained 14 to 15 days before vaccination. The receptors were sampled from a man between 50 and 59 years old who received an inactivated influenza vaccine.

Only a few counts were recorded for this clonotype. The chain links TRBV20-1 to TRBJ2-7; D call uncertain. Trimming pared 2 bases from V and 3 bases from J, leaving 11 bases between. The CDR3 loop spans 13 amino acids. CDR1 is DFQATT and CDR2 is SNEGSKA in the germline V gene (reference sequence). CDR3 protein: CSARQGLNYEQYF. CDR3 coding DNA: TGCAGTGCTAGACAAGGGTTGAACTACGAGCAGTACTTC.

The chain combines TRBV12-3 or TRBV12-4 with TRBJ2-1; D might be TRBD2 (5 bases). CDR3 length equals 14 residues. V lost 2 bases, J lost 3 bases, and 8 bases lay in between. CDR3 sequence (DNA): TGTGCCAGCAGTTTACTAGCTCACTACAATGAGCAGTTCTTC. Protein product: CASSLLAHYNEQFF.

The sample holds many counts of this clonotype. The CDR3 sequence is CASSLGPGRETQYF. The CDR3 bases are TGCGCCAGCAGCTTGGGGCCAGGGCGAGAGACCCAGTACTTC. This chain uses TRBV5-1 with TRBJ2-5; tentative D call: TRBD1 (5 bases). The CDR3 consists of 14 residues. V dropped 0 bases and J dropped 4 bases, with 10 bases sitting between them. Looked up from germline, CDR1 is SGHRS and CDR2 is YFSETQ. Using reference TRBV5-1 and TRBJ2-5 for the parts outside the CDR3, the full variable domain is KAGVTQTPRYLIKTRGQQVTLSCSPISGHRSVSWYQQTPGQGLQFLFEYFSETQRNKGNFPGRFSGRQFSNSRSEMNVSTLELGDSALYLCASSLGPGRETQYFGPGTRLLVL.

This clonotype came up a few times. The chain links TRBV5-1 to TRBJ1-5; 8 nucleotides line up with TRBD1. The CDR3 is 13 residues long. V shed 3 bases and J 5 bases; nucleotides not matched to a gene: 1. Germline V lookup: CDR1 SGHRS, CDR2 YFSETQ. The CDR3 DNA reads TGCGCCAGCAGCTGGGGACAGGATCAGCCCCAGCATTTT. Its translation: CASSWGQDQPQHF.

This clonotype was seen many times. The V gene is TRBV20-1, the J gene TRBJ2-7; 7 nucleotides match TRBD1. CDR1 and CDR2 (germline): DFQATT, SNEGSKA (reference sequence). The CDR3 has 13 amino acids. The V segment lost 3 bases and the J segment 4 bases; nucleotides outside the gene matches: 6. CDR3 nucleotide sequence: TGCAGTGCTAGCCGGGACAGCTTTTACGAGCAGTACTTC. This translates into CSASRDSFYEQYF.

Only a few counts were recorded for this clonotype. The chain combines TRBV9 with TRBJ2-7; 9 bases fit TRBD2. The CDR3 sequence is 14 residues long. V shed 5 bases, J shed 7 bases, and the junction held 10 bases outside the gene matches. Germline loops: CDR1 SGDLS, CDR2 YYNGEE. CDR3 loop: CASSLQGLAEEQYF. In DNA form, the CDR3 reads TGTGCCAGCAGTCTCCAGGGACTAGCCGAAGAGCAGTACTTC.

This clonotype was recorded a few times. The gene calls are TRBV20-1 and TRBJ1-2; D might be TRBD1 (6 bases). Germline V gene lookup returns CDR1 DFQATT and CDR2 SNEGSKA (reference sequence). Trimming pared 0 bases from V and 4 bases from J, leaving 15 bases between. CDR3 length: 15 amino acids. The CDR3, as DNA: TGCAGTGCTAGAGATGATTATGGGGGCGTCTATGGCTACACCTTC. This codes for CSARDDYGGVYGYTF.

This clonotype was counted only a few times. V is TRBV28 and J is TRBJ2-5; the D gene could be TRBD1 or TRBD2 (5 bases each). Per the germline V gene, CDR1 is MDHEN and CDR2 is SYDVKM. The CDR3 is made up of 14 amino acids. V was trimmed by 4 bases and J by 5 bases, leaving 14 bases between them. DNA for the CDR3: TGTGCCAGCAGTTCCCCATGGGGCGGGGAGACCCAGTACTTC. The encoded protein is CASSSPWGGETQYF.

This clonotype was counted at least ten times. The chain carries TRBV27 and TRBJ2-7; 10 nucleotides match TRBD1. CDR1 and CDR2 (germline): MNHEY, SMNVEV (reference sequence). Germline trimming cut 2 bases from V and 2 bases from J; bases unmatched to any gene: 9. This CDR3 is built from 17 residues. Written as DNA, the CDR3 is TGTGCCAGCAGTTTAGGGGGGGGGGACAGGGGACCCTACGAGCAGTACTTC. It yields the protein CASSLGGGDRGPYEQYF.

This clonotype was detected many times. Compared with germline, one end of the junction differs, possibly owing to a read error. V is TRBV12-3 or TRBV12-4 and J is TRBJ1-6; D ambiguous. This CDR3 region has 13 residues. The CDR3 is CASSLGSGPPLHF. Here the CDR3 DNA reads TGTGCCAGCAGCTTAGGCAGCGGACCACCCCTCCACTTT.

The CDR3 protein is CASQRATNTGELFF. CDR3 sequence (DNA): TGTGCCAGCCAGAGGGCGACGAACACCGGGGAGCTGTTTTTT. The chain joins TRBV27 to TRBJ2-2, with D tentatively TRBD2 (5 bases). The germline CDR1 and CDR2 sequences are MNHEY and SMNVEV (reference sequence). V gave up 8 bases and J gave up 0 bases, with 10 bases separating them. The CDR3 covers 14 residues.

Written as DNA, the CDR3 is TGTGCCAGCCAAGGGGGTAGCGGGGGGGCCGTGGGGACCCAGTACTTC. It yields the protein CASQGGSGGAVGTQYF. The chain links TRBV27 to TRBJ2-5, with 11 nucleotides matching TRBD2. Trimming removed 8 bases from V and 7 bases from J; junction bases left unmatched: 15. The CDR3 is 16 amino acids. Germline V gene data show CDR1 as MNHEY and CDR2 as SMNVEV (reference sequence).

In this sample, this clonotype turned up a few times. V usage is TRBV2 and J usage is TRBJ1-1; no clear D. This CDR3 has 12 amino acids. CDR1 and CDR2 (germline): SNHLY, FYNNEI. With 4 bases removed from V and 4 bases from J, the gap between germline ends came to 7 bases. In nucleotides, the CDR3 is TGTGCCAGCAGTGTTGCGTCCACTGAAGCTTTCTTT. Its translation is CASSVASTEAFF.

This clonotype was observed a handful of times. This chain links TRBV6-2 or TRBV6-3 with TRBJ2-5; TRBD1 aligns across 8 bases. The CDR3 sequence is 15 residues long. Germline V lookup: CDR1 MNHEY, CDR2 SVGEGT. J was trimmed by 5 bases and V by 1 base; bases with no gene match: 6. CDR3 in amino acids: CASSYWTGLDETQYF. The CDR3 DNA sequence: TGTGCCAGCAGTTACTGGACAGGGTTGGACGAGACCCAGTACTTC.

The chain uses TRBV28 and TRBJ2-1; 11 bases agree with TRBD2. Losses at the gene ends were 5 bases for V and 3 bases for J; bases not matched to a gene: 6. The CDR3 has 16 amino acids. The germline CDR1 and CDR2 sequences are MDHEN and SYDVKM. CDR3 DNA: TGTGCCAGCAGTCGCCGGACTAGCGGGTACTACAATGAGCAGTTCTTC. Translation gives CASSRRTSGYYNEQFF.

This clonotype has just a few counts. DNA of the CDR3: TGCAGTGCGGACGATAGCCCCTTAGGGGAGACCCAGTACTTC. Its protein product is CSADDSPLGETQYF. The chain has TRBV20-1 and TRBJ2-5; D remains unclear. Trimming took 6 bases from V and 5 from J, leaving 19 bases between them. The CDR3 sequence is 14 residues long. Germline-derived CDR1 and CDR2 are DFQATT and SNEGSKA (reference sequence).

The chain uses TRBV5-1 and TRBJ2-3; tentatively, D is TRBD1 (5 bases). There are 16 residues in the CDR3. In germline, CDR1 is SGHRS, CDR2 YFSETQ. Between the trimmed V and J ends, which lost 2 bases and 2 bases, there was a span of 15 bases. CDR3 nucleotides: TGCGCCAGCAGCTTTTCAGGGTTAGGGAACACAGATACGCAGTATTTT. Encoded protein: CASSFSGLGNTDTQYF.